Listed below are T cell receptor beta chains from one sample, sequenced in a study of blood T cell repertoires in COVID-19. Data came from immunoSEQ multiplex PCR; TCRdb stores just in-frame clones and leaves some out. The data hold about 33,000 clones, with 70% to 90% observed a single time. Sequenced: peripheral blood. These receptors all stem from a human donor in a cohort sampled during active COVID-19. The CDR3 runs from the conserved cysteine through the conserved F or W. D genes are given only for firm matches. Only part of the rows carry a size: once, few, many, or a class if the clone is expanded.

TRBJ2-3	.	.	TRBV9	TGTGCCAGCAGCGTAGGAGGCGATACGCAGTATTTT	CASSVGGDTQYF
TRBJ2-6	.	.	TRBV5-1	TGCGCCAGCAGCTTGGGACAAAGCTCTGGGGCCAACGTCCTGACTTTC	CASSLGQSSGANVLTF
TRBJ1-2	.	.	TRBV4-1	TGCGCCAGCAGCCAAGATCTTTCAGGATTAGATGGCTACACCTTC	CASSQDLSGLDGYTF
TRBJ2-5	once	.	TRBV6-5	TGTGCCAGCAGTCCCAGGGTGAGAGAGACCCAGTACTTC	CASSPRVRETQYF
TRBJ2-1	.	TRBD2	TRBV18	TGTGCCAGCTCACCAACTAGCGGGGGAAGAAATGAGCAGTTCTTC	CASSPTSGGRNEQFF
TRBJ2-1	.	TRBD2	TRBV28	TGTGCCAGCAGTTTAGGCCTAGCGGACAATGAGCAGTTCTTC	CASSLGLADNEQFF
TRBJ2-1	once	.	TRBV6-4	TGTGCCAGCAGCGCCTCGGGACTTACGACCTACAATGAGCAGTTCTTC	CASSASGLTTYNEQFF
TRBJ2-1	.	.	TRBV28	TGTGCCAGCAGTACGAGTCTCTACAATGAGCAGTTCTTC	CASSTSLYNEQFF
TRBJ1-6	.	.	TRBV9	TGTGCCAGCAGCATACAGGCCAGGCTAAATTCACCCCTCCACTTT	CASSIQARLNSPLHF
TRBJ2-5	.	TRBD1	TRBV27	TGTGCCAGCAGTCTAGGACAGGGGTCGTACCAAGAGACCCAGTACTTC	CASSLGQGSYQETQYF
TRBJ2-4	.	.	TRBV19	TGTGCCAGTAGTATAGTTGGACAGTTAGCCAAAAACATTCAGTACTTC	CASSIVGQLAKNIQYF
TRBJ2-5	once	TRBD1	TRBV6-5	TGTGCCAGCAGCCCGGGACAGCGCCTCCAAGAGACCCAGTACTTC	CASSPGQRLQETQYF
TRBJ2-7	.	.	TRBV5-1	TGCGCCAGCAGCTTGGGACAGGACTACGAGCAGTACTTC	CASSLGQDYEQYF
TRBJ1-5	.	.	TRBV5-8	TGTGCCAGCAGCTTGAGGAGGCTCAATCAGCCCCAGCATTTT	CASSLRRLNQPQHF
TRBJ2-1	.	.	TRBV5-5	TGTGCCAGCAGCTTGTTCCAGGGTTACAATGAGCAGTTCTTC	CASSLFQGYNEQFF
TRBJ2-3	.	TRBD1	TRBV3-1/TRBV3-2	TGTGCCAGCAGCGGACAGGGGACTTTAAGCACAGATACGCAGTATTTT	CASSGQGTLSTDTQYF
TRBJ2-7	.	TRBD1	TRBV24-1	TGTGCCACCAGTGCCCCGGACAGGGGGGGAGACGAGCAGTACTTC	CATSAPDRGGDEQYF
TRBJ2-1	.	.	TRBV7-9	TGTGCCAGCAGCTTACAGGGGTCAGGCTACAATGAGCAGTTCTTC	CASSLQGSGYNEQFF
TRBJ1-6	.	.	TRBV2	TGTGCCATAAGGGGCTCCTATAATTCACCCCTCCACTTT	CAIRGSYNSPLHF
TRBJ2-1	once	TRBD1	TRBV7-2	TGTGCCAGCAGCTCGCCATCAGGGGGCGTCTACAATGAGCAGTTCTTC	CASSSPSGGVYNEQFF
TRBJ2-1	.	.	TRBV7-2	TGTGCCAGCAGCTTAGAACCGGGTAGCGATGAGCAGTTCTTC	CASSLEPGSDEQFF
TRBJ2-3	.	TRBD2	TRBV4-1	TGCGCCAGCAGCCAAGAGTTAGGACTAGCGGGACGCGCAGATACGCAGTATTTT	CASSQELGLAGRADTQYF
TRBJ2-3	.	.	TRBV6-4	TGTGCCAGCGGATCAGGGCGGGACACAGATACGCAGTATTTT	CASGSGRDTDTQYF
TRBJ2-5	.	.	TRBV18	TGTGCCAGCTCACTAGCGAGCCAAGAGACCCAGTACTTC	CASSLASQETQYF
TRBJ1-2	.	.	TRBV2	TGTGCCAGCAAGATGAGGACTATGGGCTATGGCTACACCTTC	CASKMRTMGYGYTF
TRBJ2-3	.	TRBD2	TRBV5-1	TGCGCCAGCAGCTTGGGACTAGCCACTAGCACAGATACGCAGTATTTT	CASSLGLATSTDTQYF
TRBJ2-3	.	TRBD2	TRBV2	TGTGCCAGCAGACTAGCGGGGGGGATGGATACGCAGTATTTT	CASRLAGGMDTQYF
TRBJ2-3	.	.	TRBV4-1	TGCGCCAGCAGCCAAGCTTTGTCAGATACGCAGTATTTT	CASSQALSDTQYF
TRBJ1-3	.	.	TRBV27	TGTGCCAGCAGTTTGGGTCGCGGGGAGTTCTCTGGAAACACCATATATTTT	CASSLGRGEFSGNTIYF
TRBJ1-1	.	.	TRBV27	TGTGCCAGCAGTTTAGCAGGGATGAACACTGAAGCTTTCTTT	CASSLAGMNTEAFF
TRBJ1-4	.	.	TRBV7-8	TGTGCCAGCAGCTTAGCAAGGAGGCGGGCAACTAATGAAAAACTGTTTTTT	CASSLARRRATNEKLFF
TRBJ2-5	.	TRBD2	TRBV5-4	TGTGCCAGCAAGACGGGGGGGCAAGAGACCCAGTACTTC	CASKTGGQETQYF
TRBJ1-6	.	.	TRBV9	TGTGCCAGCAGCGTAAACAGGGTCAGCTCCTATAATTCACCCCTCCACTTT	CASSVNRVSSYNSPLHF
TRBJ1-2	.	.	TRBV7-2	TGTGCCAGCAGCTTAGTATCCGAGGGTGGCTACACCTTC	CASSLVSEGGYTF
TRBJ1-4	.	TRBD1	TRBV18	TGTGCCAGCTCACCTTGGACAGGGGAAGAAAAACTGTTTTTT	CASSPWTGEEKLFF
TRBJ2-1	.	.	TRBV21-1	TGTGCCAGCAGCAAAGCAGAGATTGATCAGTTCTTC	CASSKAEIDQFF
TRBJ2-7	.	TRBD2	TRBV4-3	TGCGCCAGCAGCCAAGGTAGCGGGTACGAGCAGTACTTC	CASSQGSGYEQYF
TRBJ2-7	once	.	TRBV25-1	TGTGCCAGCAGTGCTGGGCCTGCCTCAACCTACGAGCAGTACTTC	CASSAGPASTYEQYF
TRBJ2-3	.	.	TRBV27	TGTGCCAGCAGTCCGACACAAGACCCAATGAGTGCAGATACGCAGTATTTT	CASSPTQDPMSADTQYF
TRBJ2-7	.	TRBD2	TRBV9	TGTGCCAGCAGCGTAGATCCCGGGGGACTAGCGGGAAGGTACGAGCAGTACTTC	CASSVDPGGLAGRYEQYF
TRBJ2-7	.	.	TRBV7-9	TGTGCCAGCAGCTTAGATATTAGTGGGCCCTACGAGCAGTACTTC	CASSLDISGPYEQYF
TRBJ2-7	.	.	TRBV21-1	TGTGCCAGCAGCACCCACCTCACCCCATGGCCGGGAGAACTCTACGAGCAGTACTTC	CASSTHLTPWPGELYEQYF
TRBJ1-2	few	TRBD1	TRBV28	TGTGCCAGCAGTTTATACAGGGGCAATGGCTACACCTTC	CASSLYRGNGYTF
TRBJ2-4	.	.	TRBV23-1	TGCGCCAGCAGTCGACGACAGATGGGCAAAAACATTCAGTACTTC	CASSRRQMGKNIQYF
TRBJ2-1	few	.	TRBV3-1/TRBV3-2	TGTGCCAGCAGCCAAGTGGGAGGAGACTACAATGAGCAGTTCTTC	CASSQVGGDYNEQFF
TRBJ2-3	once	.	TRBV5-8	TGTGCCAGCAGCAAGACTGAGACCACAGATACGCAGTATTTT	CASSKTETTDTQYF
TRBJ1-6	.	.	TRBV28	TGTGCCAGCACCTCCCCACAGGGCTTTCGGAATTCACCCCTCCACTTT	CASTSPQGFRNSPLHF
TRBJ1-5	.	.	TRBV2	TGTGCCAGCAGCCTAAACAGGGTTAGCAATCAGCCCCAGCATTTT	CASSLNRVSNQPQHF